The next 10 T cell receptor beta chains were all read from a single sample in a study of blood T cell repertoires in COVID-19. Clones were read by immunoSEQ multiplex PCR, and TCRdb kept only the in-frame ones, dropping some. This sample has roughly 120,000 clones; approximately 89% occur once, and the top ten carry approximately 3.5%. Sample: peripheral blood. Every receptor here comes from an elderly woman with COVID-19, enrolled during active disease.

The chain combines TRBV6-5 with TRBJ2-7; TRBD2 matches 11 bases. Germline V lookup: CDR1 MNHEY, CDR2 SVGAGI. Losses at the gene ends were 7 bases for V and 3 bases for J; bases not matched to a gene: 2. The CDR3 spans 13 residues. CDR3 sequence reads: CASKTSGIYEQYF. For the CDR3, the DNA is TGTGCCAGCAAGACTAGCGGGATCTACGAGCAGTACTTC.

This rearrangement joins TRBV5-1 to TRBJ2-3; TRBD2 agrees at 12 bases. This CDR3 region has 15 residues. Trimming at V came to 4 bases and at J to 3 bases, leaving 3 bases not matched to a gene. The germline V gene has CDR1 SGHRS and CDR2 YFSETQ. The CDR3 spells CASSMTSGRTDTQYF. The CDR3 nucleotides are TGCGCCAGCAGCATGACTAGCGGGAGAACAGATACGCAGTATTTT. The full variable domain, with the rest looked up from reference TRBV5-1 and TRBJ2-3, is KAGVTQTPRYLIKTRGQQVTLSCSPISGHRSVSWYQQTPGQGLQFLFEYFSETQRNKGNFPGRFSGRQFSNSRSEMNVSTLELGDSALYLCASSMTSGRTDTQYFGPGTRLTVL.

V and J are TRBV10-3 and TRBJ2-1; D not resolved. V was pared by 5 bases and J by 1 base, with 6 bases between. The CDR3 loop spans 13 amino acids. Germline-derived CDR1 and CDR2 are ENHRY and SYGVKD. The DNA of the CDR3 is TGTGCCATCAGTAGCCCGTCCTACAATGAGCAGTTCTTC. It is translated as CAISSPSYNEQFF.

The rearrangement uses TRBV19 and TRBJ2-5; D gene ambiguous. Trimming stripped 4 bases from V and 4 bases from J, with 13 bases between. Germline V gene lookup returns CDR1 LNHDA and CDR2 SQIVND (reference sequence). The CDR3 consists of 14 residues. The CDR3 loop is CASSKNRHAETQYF. In DNA form, the CDR3 reads TGTGCCAGTAGTAAAAACCGACACGCAGAGACCCAGTACTTC.

This sequence joins TRBV7-2 and TRBJ2-3; a weak D match, TRBD2 (6 bases). Between the trimmed V and J ends, which lost 2 bases and 3 bases, there was a span of 15 bases. The CDR3 sequence is 16 residues long. From germline, CDR1 is SGHTA and CDR2 FQGNSA. The CDR3 region is CASSLYGGIGTDTQYF. As DNA, the CDR3 is TGTGCCAGCAGCTTATATGGCGGGATTGGGACAGATACGCAGTATTTT.

This chain joins TRBV6-5 and TRBJ1-1; D may be TRBD1 (5 bases). Trimming removed 6 bases at V and 1 base at J, with 9 bases between. The length of the CDR3 is 13 residues. Germline values: CDR1 MNHEY, CDR2 SVGAGI. The CDR3 nucleotides read TGTGCCAGCAGGTCCACAGGGAACACTGAAGCTTTCTTT. Amino acid sequence: CASRSTGNTEAFF.

V is TRBV19 and J is TRBJ1-3, with D hard to call. Trimming took off 5 bases at V and 0 bases at J, with 11 bases between the two ends. CDR3 length equals 15 residues. Germline values: CDR1 LNHDA, CDR2 SQIVND (reference sequence). CDR3 bases: TGTGCCAGTAGTTTGACCGACTACTCTGGAAACACCATATATTTT. It translates to CASSLTDYSGNTIYF.

The chain links TRBV10-3 to TRBJ2-5, with TRBD2 identical over 7 bases. Germline-derived CDR1 and CDR2 are ENHRY and SYGVKD. The trim removed 3 bases at V and 3 bases at J, leaving 13 bases unmatched. This CDR3 has 17 amino acids. The CDR3, as DNA: TGTGCCATCAGTGATCAGGTCGCGGGAGAATTGGAAGAGACCCAGTACTTC. It is translated as CAISDQVAGELEETQYF.

Written as DNA, the CDR3 is TGTGCCAGCGGGTACAGGGGGCTCCTTAATTCACCCCTCCACTTT. Translated, it gives CASGYRGLLNSPLHF. This chain uses TRBV27 with TRBJ1-6; 9 bases line up with TRBD1. The CDR3 covers 15 residues. Germline V gene lookup returns CDR1 MNHEY and CDR2 SMNVEV (reference sequence). After removal of 8 bases from V and 6 bases from J, the junction contained 8 bases not matched to a gene.

The J gene is TRBJ2-1, the V gene TRBV5-4; 16 positions match TRBD2. The V gene end was trimmed by 3 bases and the J gene end by 8 bases; junction bases not matched to a gene: 5. The germline gives CDR1 SGHNT, CDR2 YYREEE (reference sequence). CDR3 size: 16 residues. The CDR3 DNA follows: TGTGCCAGCAGCTCCGGGACTAGCGGGAGGGCCGATGAGCAGTTCTTC. It codes for CASSSGTSGRADEQFF. Drawing the rest from reference TRBV5-4 and TRBJ2-1, the complete variable domain is ETGVTQSPTHLIKTRGQQVTLRCSSQSGHNTVSWYQQALGQGPQFIFQYYREEENGRGNFPPRFSGLQFPNYSSELNVNALELDDSALYLCASSSGTSGRADEQFFGPGTRLTVL.